Below, 8 T cell receptor beta chains from the same sample are listed, as sequenced in a study of shared clonotypes between healthy human individuals. Repertoires were generated with immunoSEQ multiplex PCR, while TCRdb's copy carries only in-frame clones and drops some. The top ten hold 0.3% to 0.45% of the sample, which has roughly 1,600,000 clones, 98% seen once. The sequencing input was naive CD4+ T cells sorted from blood. Indicated subset: CD45RA+ positively selected. Receptors originate from a man aged 25-40 years in good health.

The chain couples TRBV4-3 to TRBJ2-7; 10 nucleotides agree with TRBD2. Unmatched junction bases numbered 6, after V lost 0 bases and J lost 4 bases. This CDR3 comprises 16 residues. Per the germline V gene, CDR1 is LGHNA and CDR2 is YSLEER. CDR3 protein: CASSQESLAGAYEQYF. CDR3 sequence (DNA): TGCGCCAGCAGCCAAGAATCTCTAGCGGGAGCGTACGAGCAGTACTTC.

The V call is TRBV7-3, the J call TRBJ1-3, with 7 bases fitting TRBD1. J lost 2 bases, V lost 4 bases, and 8 bases had no gene match. CDR1 and CDR2 (germline): SGHTA, FQGTGA. The CDR3 runs 16 residues. The CDR3 spells CASSSTGLSAGNTIYF. The CDR3 region has the DNA TGTGCCAGCAGCTCGACAGGGCTCTCTGCTGGAAACACCATATATTTT.

As for this clone: The sample has other DNA sequences that encode this CDR3 too. This chain links TRBV11-2 with TRBJ2-2, with D unclear. The V end was cut by 1 base, the J end by 4 bases, with 7 bases between. The germline V gene encodes CDR1 SGHAT and CDR2 FQNNGV. There are 14 residues in the CDR3. CDR3 bases: TGTGCCAGCAGCTTAGGGCGGAGCACCGGGGAGCTGTTTTTT. Residues: CASSLGRSTGELFF.

The chain combines TRBV29-1 with TRBJ1-2, with 8 positions matching TRBD1. CDR3 size: 12 residues. The V gene's germline CDR1 is SQVTM and CDR2 ANQGSEA. The trim removed 3 bases at V and 7 bases at J, leaving 4 bases unmatched. The CDR3 here is CSVDWQGAGYTF. CDR3 DNA: TGCAGCGTTGACTGGCAGGGGGCTGGCTACACCTTC.

V and J are TRBV19 and TRBJ2-2; D remains ambiguous. The germline gives CDR1 LNHDA, CDR2 SQIVND (reference sequence). There are 14 residues in the CDR3. V was pared by 9 bases and J by 6 bases, with 17 bases between. The CDR3 loop reads CASSIEAVAGELFF. The CDR3 DNA follows: TGTGCCAGCTCTATCGAGGCAGTAGCCGGGGAGCTGTTTTTT.

CDR3 residues: CASSPRSNNEQFF. The CDR3 DNA sequence: TGTGCCAGCAGCCCGCGGTCTAACAATGAGCAGTTCTTC. The J gene is TRBJ2-1, the V gene TRBV7-6; D ambiguous. Germline V gives CDR1 SGHVS, CDR2 FNYEAQ. The CDR3 is 13 amino acids. V gave up 5 bases and J gave up 5 bases, with 10 bases separating them. Complete variable domain (other parts from reference TRBV7-6 and TRBJ2-1): GAGVSQSPRYKVTKRGQDVALRCDPISGHVSLYWYRQALGQGPEFLTYFNYEAQQDKSGLPNDRFSAERPEGSISTLTIQRTEQRDSAMYRCASSPRSNNEQFFGPGTRLTVL.

J is TRBJ2-7 and V is TRBV6-1, with D unresolved. This CDR3 has 12 amino acids. Germline-derived CDR1 and CDR2 are MNHNS and SASEGT. The V and J ends lost 3 bases and 10 bases respectively, with 13 bases between them. The CDR3 DNA sequence: TGTGCCAGCAGTGATAGGCGCCAGGCTCAGTACTTC. It encodes CASSDRRQAQYF.

For this clone: Other DNA sequences in the sample encode the same CDR3. The rearrangement uses TRBV5-1 and TRBJ2-1; possibly TRBD2 for D (6 bases). V was trimmed by 2 bases and J by 7 bases, leaving 7 bases between them. The CDR3 runs 12 residues. Germline CDR1 and CDR2: SGHRS and YFSETQ. In DNA, the CDR3 is TGCGCCAGCAGCTTAGGAGGGAATGAGCAGTTCTTC. This encodes CASSLGGNEQFF.